These 30 T cell receptor beta chains came from one sample sequenced in a study of T cell responses to AZD1222 COVID-19 vaccine. Generated by immunoSEQ multiplex PCR, the TCRdb table keeps only in-frame clones and is missing some. The repertoire holds 150,000 to 200,000 clones, with roughly 91% as singletons. The sequences come from peripheral blood, collected 28 days after the second AZD1222 dose. Receptor source: an adult who received the AZD1222 COVID-19 vaccine.

The rearrangement uses TRBV18 and TRBJ2-5; D assignment may be TRBD1 or TRBD2 (6 bases each). This CDR3 is 12 amino acids long. Germline assignment: CDR1 KGHSH and CDR2 LQKENI. The V and J ends lost 9 bases and 3 bases respectively, with 11 bases between them. The CDR3: CASRGVEETQYF. CDR3 sequence (DNA): TGTGCCAGTAGGGGGGTAGAAGAGACCCAGTACTTC.

V and J are TRBV28 and TRBJ2-2; 7 bases are a match to TRBD1. Germline V lookup: CDR1 MDHEN, CDR2 SYDVKM. This CDR3 contains 15 residues. The V gene end was trimmed by 6 bases and the J gene end by 1 base; junction bases not matched to a gene: 5. CDR3 region: CASRSGGRNTGELFF. In nucleotides, the CDR3 is TGTGCCAGCAGGTCAGGGGGACGGAACACCGGGGAGCTGTTTTTT.

The chain uses TRBV7-2 and TRBJ2-1; tentative D call: TRBD1 (5 bases). V was shortened by 2 bases and J by 4 bases, with 12 bases between the two germline ends. CDR3 length equals 15 residues. Germline V lookup: CDR1 SGHTA, CDR2 FQGNSA. The CDR3 DNA is TGTGCCAGCAGCTTATCCCGGACATCTTACAATGAGCAGTTCTTC. Amino acids: CASSLSRTSYNEQFF.

In its sample, this clone was seen once. The J gene is TRBJ2-7, the V gene TRBV23-1, with D possibly being TRBD2 (5 bases). TRBV23-1 is an ORF for which the function is uncertain. The ends were cut back, 10 bases at V and 0 bases at J, with 16 bases in the middle. This CDR3 spans 14 amino acids. The CDR3 is CAIPKGADSYEQYF. The CDR3, as DNA: TGCGCCATCCCTAAGGGAGCGGACTCCTACGAGCAGTACTTC.

The CDR3 loop reads CASSYLGRGGETQYF. CDR3 coding DNA: TGTGCCAGCAGCTACCTTGGGAGAGGGGGTGAGACCCAGTACTTC. V usage is TRBV4-2 and J usage is TRBJ2-5; D is possibly TRBD1 (6 bases). Germline V gene sequence: CDR1 LGHNA, CDR2 YNFKEQ. This CDR3 contains 15 residues. V gave up 5 bases and J gave up 5 bases, with 18 bases separating them.

The genes are TRBV27 and TRBJ2-7; 7 bases are shared with TRBD1. Trimming at V came to 4 bases and at J to 9 bases, leaving 6 bases not matched to a gene. Germline CDR1 and CDR2: MNHEY and SMNVEV (reference sequence). The CDR3 runs 12 residues. CDR3 sequence: CASSSTGVLQYF. The DNA of the CDR3 is TGTGCCAGCAGTTCCACAGGGGTTCTGCAGTACTTC.

The chain links TRBV28 to TRBJ2-7; perhaps TRBD1 as D (6 bases). Trimming took off 5 bases at V and 4 bases at J, with 27 bases between the two ends. The CDR3 spans 18 residues. CDR1 and CDR2 from the germline V gene are MDHEN and SYDVKM. CDR3 protein: CASSLRGIRVGTLYEQYF. CDR3 nucleotide sequence: TGTGCCAGCAGTCTCAGGGGTATACGCGTAGGGACCCTATACGAGCAGTACTTC.

V usage is TRBV24-1 and J usage is TRBJ2-2, with 7 bases that match TRBD1. The CDR3 extends over 15 amino acids. CDR1 is KGHDR and CDR2 is SFDVKD in the germline V gene. V gave up 6 bases and J gave up 7 bases; unmatched junction bases: 10. The CDR3 loop reads CATSTLDREIGELFF. The DNA of the CDR3 is TGTGCCACCAGTACATTAGACAGGGAGATCGGGGAGCTGTTTTTT.

The rearrangement joins TRBV6-2 or TRBV6-3 to TRBJ2-1; D could derive from TRBD1 or TRBD2 (6 bases each). Germline loops: CDR1 MNHEY, CDR2 SVGEGT. This CDR3 is 15 amino acids long. The V gene lost 4 bases and the J gene lost 5 bases, with 15 bases spanning the gap. The CDR3 bases are TGTGCCAGCAGTTTCAGGGGACTTTTAAACAATGAGCAGTTCTTC. As protein: CASSFRGLLNNEQFF.

V is TRBV6-5 and J is TRBJ2-1; the D gene is possibly TRBD2 (5 bases). The CDR3 sequence is 13 residues long. Trimming took off 10 bases at V and 6 bases at J, with 16 bases between the two ends. Germline CDR1 reads MNHEY; CDR2 reads SVGAGI. This chain's CDR3 is CANQKGEGNEQFF. CDR3 nucleotide sequence: TGTGCCAACCAAAAGGGAGAGGGCAATGAGCAGTTCTTC.

The J gene is TRBJ2-7, the V gene TRBV28; weak D call: TRBD1 (5 bases). The CDR3 runs to 15 residues. The V end was cut by 7 bases, the J end by 3 bases, with 19 bases between. Germline V gene lookup returns CDR1 MDHEN and CDR2 SYDVKM. CDR3 protein: CASTPSGSAYYEQYF. The CDR3 nucleotides are TGTGCCAGCACCCCCTCAGGGTCGGCGTACTACGAGCAGTACTTC.

V and J are TRBV6-4 and TRBJ2-5; D ambiguous. The CDR3 consists of 14 residues. Germline V gives CDR1 MRHNA, CDR2 SNTAGT. V shed 10 bases and J shed 0 bases, with 15 bases lying between them. DNA of the CDR3: TGTGCCACCAGGATTTTAGCTTACCAAGAGACCCAGTACTTC. As protein: CATRILAYQETQYF.

This sequence joins TRBV6-5 and TRBJ2-5; D gene unclear. CDR3 length equals 12 residues. V gave up 10 bases and J gave up 2 bases, with 11 bases separating them. Looked up from germline, CDR1 is MNHEY and CDR2 is SVGAGI. CDR3 loop: CAIGPKQETQYF. The CDR3 DNA reads TGTGCCATTGGACCAAAACAAGAGACCCAGTACTTC.

V is TRBV5-5 and J is TRBJ2-3, with 9 bases identical to TRBD2. Germline lookup yields CDR1 SGHKS and CDR2 YYEKEE (reference sequence). J lost 5 bases, V lost 3 bases, and 10 bases had no gene match. The length of the CDR3 is 16 residues. The CDR3 DNA follows: TGTGCCAGCAGCTCCATAGCGGGAGTAAGTCAAGATACGCAGTATTTT. This translates into CASSSIAGVSQDTQYF.

The chain joins TRBV7-9 to TRBJ2-3, with 8 bases identical to TRBD2. Germline V lookup: CDR1 SEHNR, CDR2 FQNEAQ (reference sequence). The CDR3 consists of 19 residues. Germline trimming cut 5 bases from V and 4 bases from J; bases unmatched to any gene: 20. CDR3 amino acids: CASSPQGWGAGALPDTQYF. CDR3 nucleotides: TGTGCCAGCAGCCCACAGGGCTGGGGAGCGGGGGCACTTCCAGATACGCAGTATTTT.

The V call is TRBV5-1, the J call TRBJ2-5; 8 positions agree with TRBD2. The CDR3 is 17 amino acids. Unmatched junction bases numbered 13, after V lost 1 base and J lost 5 bases. Germline V gene data show CDR1 as SGHRS and CDR2 as YFSETQ. As DNA, the CDR3 is TGCGCCAGCAGCTTGCGAAGCGGGAGCGCGCAGATGGAGACCCAGTACTTC. It codes for CASSLRSGSAQMETQYF.

This clone has a handful of counts. The chain recombines TRBV28 with TRBJ2-7; D call uncertain. V gave up 3 bases and J gave up 4 bases, with 7 bases separating them. CDR1 and CDR2 from the germline V gene are MDHEN and SYDVKM. CDR3 length: 12 residues. The CDR3 sequence: CASSFLGYEQYF. DNA of the CDR3: TGTGCCAGCAGTTTTCTGGGTTACGAGCAGTACTTC.

The rearrangement joins TRBV7-9 to TRBJ2-2, with 9 bases fitting TRBD1. Germline loops: CDR1 SEHNR, CDR2 FQNEAQ (reference sequence). This CDR3 contains 15 residues. V shed 5 bases and J 5 bases; nucleotides not matched to a gene: 6. CDR3 bases: TGTGCCAGCAGCCCAAGGACAGGGGATACCGGGGAGCTGTTTTTT. Translating gives CASSPRTGDTGELFF.

The genes are TRBV9 and TRBJ2-7; 7 bases match TRBD2. The CDR3 consists of 14 residues. CDR1 and CDR2 (germline): SGDLS, YYNGEE. V shed 0 bases and J 4 bases; nucleotides not matched to a gene: 4. The CDR3 nucleotides read TGTGCCAGCAGCGTAGGAACAGCGGGGTACGAGCAGTACTTC. Protein sequence: CASSVGTAGYEQYF.

The rearrangement uses TRBV14 and TRBJ2-1, with TRBD2 matching 12 bases. The CDR3 runs to 20 residues. The germline gives CDR1 SGHDN, CDR2 FVKESK. The trim removed 4 bases at V and 5 bases at J, leaving 18 bases unmatched. The CDR3 DNA is TGTGCCAGCAGCCCAGTATGGGGGACTAGCGGGCTAAGTAACGACAATGAGCAGTTCTTC. Encoded protein: CASSPVWGTSGLSNDNEQFF.

The rearrangement uses TRBV27 and TRBJ2-3; 10 bases are a match to TRBD2. Germline-derived CDR1 and CDR2 are MNHEY and SMNVEV (reference sequence). J was trimmed by 5 bases and V by 3 bases; bases with no gene match: 8. The CDR3 contains 16 residues. CDR3 amino acids: CASSFSGRSYLDTQYF. In DNA, the CDR3 is TGTGCCAGCAGTTTTAGCGGGAGGTCCTATTTAGATACGCAGTATTTT.

The chain is built from TRBV7-9 and TRBJ2-7, with 11 bases lining up with TRBD2. Germline assignment: CDR1 SEHNR and CDR2 FQNEAQ (reference sequence). The V and J ends lost 4 bases and 3 bases, in that order; junction bases with no gene match: 5. CDR3 length: 15 amino acids. CDR3 bases: TGTGCCAGCAGCTCCACTAGCGGGAGAGGCTACGAGCAGTACTTC. Amino acid sequence: CASSSTSGRGYEQYF.

This clone was observed a single time. The CDR3 sequence: CASSQSTESMVTGELFF. CDR3 DNA sequence: TGTGCCAGCAGCCAGTCGACAGAAAGTATGGTTACCGGGGAGCTGTTTTTT. The chain couples TRBV3-1 (or the pseudogene TRBV3-2) to TRBJ2-2; D perhaps matches TRBD1 (5 bases). V lost 3 bases, J lost 5 bases, and 19 bases lay in between. Germline V lookup: CDR1 LGHDT, CDR2 YNNKEL (reference sequence). This CDR3 is 17 amino acids long.

J is TRBJ2-2 and V is TRBV19; weak D call: TRBD2 (5 bases). The CDR3 contains 16 residues. In germline, CDR1 is LNHDA, CDR2 SQIVND (reference sequence). V was trimmed by 0 bases and J by 4 bases, leaving 12 bases between them. The CDR3: CASSIDARGSTGELFF. The DNA for the CDR3 is TGTGCCAGTAGTATAGACGCAAGAGGGAGCACCGGGGAGCTGTTTTTT.

V usage is TRBV6-5 and J usage is TRBJ2-7; TRBD2 matches at 10 bases. The CDR3 runs 15 residues. The J segment lost 0 bases and the V segment lost 6 bases, leaving 5 bases of the junction unmatched. Per germline, CDR1 MNHEY and CDR2 SVGAGI. The CDR3 sequence is CASRTGLAVSYEQYF. In DNA, the CDR3 is TGTGCCAGCAGAACCGGACTAGCGGTCTCCTACGAGCAGTACTTC.

The rearrangement joins TRBV4-1 to TRBJ2-1; 8 bases align to TRBD1. V was pared by 4 bases and J by 0 bases, with 5 bases of the junction left unmatched. Germline V gene data show CDR1 as MGHRA and CDR2 as YSYEKL. The CDR3 extends over 16 amino acids. For the CDR3, the DNA is TGCGCCAGCAGCCCGGGACAGGCGAGCTCCTACAATGAGCAGTTCTTC. Translation: CASSPGQASSYNEQFF.

J is TRBJ2-2 and V is TRBV7-2, with 10 positions matching TRBD2. V was clipped by 0 bases and J by 5 bases; unmatched bases: 3. The germline gives CDR1 SGHTA, CDR2 FQGNSA. This CDR3 is built from 16 residues. In DNA form, the CDR3 reads TGTGCCAGCAGCTTAGCGGGGACTAGCGCTACCGGGGAGCTGTTTTTT. Its translation: CASSLAGTSATGELFF.

CDR3 residues: CASLTGSNTGELFF. The CDR3 coding sequence is TGTGCCAGCTTGACGGGATCCAACACCGGGGAGCTGTTTTTT. J is TRBJ2-2 and V is TRBV2; maybe TRBD2 (5 bases). CDR3 length: 14 amino acids. Trimming took 8 bases from V and 2 from J, leaving 12 bases between them. Germline V gives CDR1 SNHLY, CDR2 FYNNEI.

The chain has TRBV19 and TRBJ2-7; possible D gene TRBD2, 5 bases. The V end lost 4 bases, the J end lost 5 bases, and 15 bases lay between the germline ends. The CDR3 covers 14 residues. Germline values: CDR1 LNHDA, CDR2 SQIVND (reference sequence). The CDR3 sequence is CASSRESAVNEQYF. DNA for the CDR3: TGTGCCAGTAGTAGGGAGTCTGCGGTGAACGAGCAGTACTTC.

There are a few counts of this clone. The chain links TRBV19 to TRBJ2-7, with 10 bases lining up with TRBD2. The V and J ends lost 7 bases and 3 bases, in that order; junction bases with no gene match: 9. Germline CDR1 LNHDA, CDR2 SQIVND (reference sequence). There are 15 residues in the CDR3. The DNA for the CDR3 is TGTGCCAGTACGGGGCGGACTAGCGGTAACTACGAGCAGTACTTC. Residues: CASTGRTSGNYEQYF. Filled out from reference TRBV19 and TRBJ2-7, the complete variable domain reads DGGITQSPKYLFRKEGQNVTLSCEQNLNHDAMYWYRQDPGQGLRLIYYSQIVNDFQKGDIAEGYSVSREKKESFPLTVTSAQKNPTAFYLCASTGRTSGNYEQYFGPGTRLTVT.